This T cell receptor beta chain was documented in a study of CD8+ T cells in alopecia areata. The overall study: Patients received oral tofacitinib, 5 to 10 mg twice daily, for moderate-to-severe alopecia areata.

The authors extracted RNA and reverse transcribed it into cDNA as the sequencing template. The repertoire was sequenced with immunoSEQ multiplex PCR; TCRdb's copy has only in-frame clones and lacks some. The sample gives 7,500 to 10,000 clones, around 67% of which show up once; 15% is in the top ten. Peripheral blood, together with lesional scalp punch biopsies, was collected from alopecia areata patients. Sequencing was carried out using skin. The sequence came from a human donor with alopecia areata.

In DNA, the CDR3 is TGTGCCTGGAGCGCAGCCGCTAACTATGGCTACACCTTC. It yields the protein CAWSAAANYGYTF. The gene calls are TRBV30 and TRBJ1-2; no definite D call. CDR3 length: 13 residues. Germline lookup yields CDR1 GTSNPN and CDR2 SVGIG (reference sequence). V shed 3 bases and J shed 0 bases, with 8 bases lying between them.